A selection of T cell receptor beta chains follows, all from one sample in a study of blood T cell repertoires in COVID-19. Clones were sequenced by immunoSEQ multiplex PCR, and TCRdb holds only the in-frame ones, with some missing. The sample records about 14,000 clones, 84% being singletons. The sequenced sample consisted of peripheral blood. These receptors came from a woman aged 45-65 years with active or convalescent COVID-19. CDR3s include the opening cysteine and the closing phenylalanine or tryptophan. Fields, in order: D gene, J gene, clone size, V gene, CDR3 protein, CDR3 DNA. D genes are given only for firm matches. Clone size is shown for a subset of rows, as once, few, many or a class of expanded clone.

D gene: NA
J gene: TRBJ2-5
clone size: few
V gene: TRBV5-4
CDR3 protein: CASSLSSEETQYF
CDR3 DNA: TGTGCCAGCAGCTTGAGTTCTGAGGAGACCCAGTACTTC

D gene: NA
J gene: TRBJ2-5
clone size: once
V gene: TRBV11-2
CDR3 protein: CASSPEAGARETQYF
CDR3 DNA: TGTGCCAGCAGCCCAGAGGCGGGGGCGAGAGAGACCCAGTACTTC

D gene: TRBD2
J gene: TRBJ2-1
clone size: NA
V gene: TRBV3-1/TRBV3-2
CDR3 protein: CASSRPGLASYNEQFF
CDR3 DNA: TGTGCCAGCAGCCGACCGGGACTAGCGTCCTACAATGAGCAGTTCTTC

D gene: TRBD1
J gene: TRBJ1-2
clone size: NA
V gene: TRBV27
CDR3 protein: CASRGQGHYGYTF
CDR3 DNA: TGTGCCAGCAGGGGACAGGGGCACTATGGCTACACCTTC

D gene: TRBD2
J gene: TRBJ2-7
clone size: few
V gene: TRBV9
CDR3 protein: CASSTRLAGIFEQYF
CDR3 DNA: TGTGCCAGCAGCACCAGACTAGCGGGAATCTTCGAGCAGTACTTC

D gene: TRBD2
J gene: TRBJ2-7
clone size: NA
V gene: TRBV5-5
CDR3 protein: CASSPSLVREGNEQYF
CDR3 DNA: TGTGCCAGCAGCCCCTCCTTGGTGCGGGAGGGCAACGAGCAGTACTTC

D gene: NA
J gene: TRBJ2-2
clone size: NA
V gene: TRBV5-1
CDR3 protein: CASSFDRANTGELFF
CDR3 DNA: TGCGCCAGCAGCTTTGACAGAGCGAACACCGGGGAGCTGTTTTTT

D gene: TRBD2
J gene: TRBJ2-7
clone size: NA
V gene: TRBV5-6
CDR3 protein: CASSLSGLTYEQYF
CDR3 DNA: TGTGCCAGCAGCCTTAGCGGGCTCACCTACGAGCAGTACTTC

D gene: TRBD1
J gene: TRBJ2-7
clone size: NA
V gene: TRBV7-8
CDR3 protein: CASSGQGAHYEQYF
CDR3 DNA: TGTGCCAGCAGCGGGCAGGGGGCGCACTACGAGCAGTACTTC

D gene: NA
J gene: TRBJ2-7
clone size: NA
V gene: TRBV11-2
CDR3 protein: CASSLRGWEGTHEQYF
CDR3 DNA: TGTGCCAGCAGCTTGCGTGGGTGGGAGGGGACACACGAGCAGTACTTC

D gene: TRBD1
J gene: TRBJ1-5
clone size: NA
V gene: TRBV15
CDR3 protein: CATSRDGGDRAYGQPQHF
CDR3 DNA: TGTGCCACCAGCAGAGATGGTGGGGACAGGGCTTATGGTCAGCCCCAGCATTTT

D gene: NA
J gene: TRBJ2-1
clone size: NA
V gene: TRBV12-5
CDR3 protein: CASGLPGFDEQFF
CDR3 DNA: TGTGCTAGTGGTTTGCCAGGGTTCGATGAGCAGTTCTTC

D gene: NA
J gene: TRBJ2-1
clone size: NA
V gene: TRBV14
CDR3 protein: CASSQGRNPYNEQFF
CDR3 DNA: TGTGCCAGCAGCCAAGGCAGAAACCCCTACAATGAGCAGTTCTTC

D gene: TRBD1
J gene: TRBJ1-1
clone size: NA
V gene: TRBV14
CDR3 protein: CASSLRTGGTEAFF
CDR3 DNA: TGTGCCAGCAGCCTGAGGACAGGGGGCACTGAAGCTTTCTTT

D gene: NA
J gene: TRBJ2-7
clone size: few
V gene: TRBV4-1
CDR3 protein: CASSQLPGHRSSYEQYF
CDR3 DNA: TGCGCCAGCAGCCAACTTCCGGGACATAGGAGCTCCTACGAGCAGTACTTC

D gene: TRBD2
J gene: TRBJ2-7
clone size: medium-sized
V gene: TRBV19
CDR3 protein: CASSSAGGSYEQYF
CDR3 DNA: TGTGCCAGTAGCTCAGCGGGGGGGAGTTACGAGCAGTACTTC

D gene: NA
J gene: TRBJ1-3
clone size: NA
V gene: TRBV11-2
CDR3 protein: CASSLMDGGHKFGNTIYF
CDR3 DNA: TGTGCCAGCAGCTTAATGGATGGGGGCCATAAATTTGGAAACACCATATATTTT

D gene: TRBD1
J gene: TRBJ2-2
clone size: NA
V gene: TRBV25-1
CDR3 protein: CASSEEQGAGELFF
CDR3 DNA: TGTGCCAGCAGTGAAGAACAGGGGGCAGGGGAGCTGTTTTTT

D gene: NA
J gene: TRBJ1-5
clone size: NA
V gene: TRBV2
CDR3 protein: CASSDWQSNQPQHF
CDR3 DNA: TGTGCCAGCAGTGATTGGCAGAGCAATCAGCCCCAGCATTTT

D gene: NA
J gene: TRBJ1-2
clone size: NA
V gene: TRBV11-2
CDR3 protein: CASSSRDPNYGYTF
CDR3 DNA: TGTGCCAGCAGCTCCCGAGATCCTAACTATGGCTACACCTTC

D gene: NA
J gene: TRBJ1-4
clone size: NA
V gene: TRBV19
CDR3 protein: CASNTGQVAEKLFF
CDR3 DNA: TGTGCCAGTAACACGGGCCAGGTAGCGGAAAAACTGTTTTTT

D gene: NA
J gene: TRBJ2-7
clone size: NA
V gene: TRBV14
CDR3 protein: CASSQVGLYEQYF
CDR3 DNA: TGTGCCAGCAGCCAAGTCGGGTTGTACGAGCAGTACTTC

D gene: NA
J gene: TRBJ2-7
clone size: NA
V gene: TRBV11-2
CDR3 protein: CASSRGGEQYF
CDR3 DNA: TGTGCCAGCAGCCGAGGGGGCGAGCAGTACTTC

D gene: NA
J gene: TRBJ1-1
clone size: NA
V gene: TRBV4-2
CDR3 protein: CASSQDIGGSLGTEAFF
CDR3 DNA: TGTGCCAGCAGCCAAGATATAGGGGGATCCTTAGGGACTGAAGCTTTCTTT

D gene: NA
J gene: TRBJ2-1
clone size: NA
V gene: TRBV24-1
CDR3 protein: CATSGGVDNYNEQFF
CDR3 DNA: TGTGCCACCAGTGGGGGAGTTGACAACTACAATGAGCAGTTCTTC

D gene: TRBD2
J gene: TRBJ2-7
clone size: NA
V gene: TRBV29-1
CDR3 protein: CSVAQFLAGADEQYF
CDR3 DNA: TGCAGCGTTGCTCAATTTTTAGCGGGAGCCGACGAGCAGTACTTC

D gene: TRBD2
J gene: TRBJ2-7
clone size: once
V gene: TRBV5-6
CDR3 protein: CASSALAREGDYEQYF
CDR3 DNA: TGTGCCAGCAGCGCTCTCGCACGGGAGGGAGACTACGAGCAGTACTTC

D gene: NA
J gene: TRBJ1-1
clone size: once
V gene: TRBV28
CDR3 protein: CASSDTYTEAFF
CDR3 DNA: TGTGCCAGCAGTGACACTTACACTGAAGCTTTCTTT

D gene: TRBD1
J gene: TRBJ1-4
clone size: NA
V gene: TRBV5-1
CDR3 protein: CASSSGTGPNEKLFF
CDR3 DNA: TGCGCCAGCAGCTCGGGGACAGGGCCTAATGAAAAACTGTTTTTT

D gene: TRBD1
J gene: TRBJ1-2
clone size: NA
V gene: TRBV27
CDR3 protein: CASSLGRGRGDTF
CDR3 DNA: TGTGCCAGCAGTTTAGGTCGGGGCAGGGGGGACACCTTC

D gene: NA
J gene: TRBJ1-6
clone size: NA
V gene: TRBV28
CDR3 protein: CASSSGEGSYNSPLHF
CDR3 DNA: TGTGCCAGCAGTTCCGGGGAGGGGTCCTATAATTCACCCCTCCACTTT